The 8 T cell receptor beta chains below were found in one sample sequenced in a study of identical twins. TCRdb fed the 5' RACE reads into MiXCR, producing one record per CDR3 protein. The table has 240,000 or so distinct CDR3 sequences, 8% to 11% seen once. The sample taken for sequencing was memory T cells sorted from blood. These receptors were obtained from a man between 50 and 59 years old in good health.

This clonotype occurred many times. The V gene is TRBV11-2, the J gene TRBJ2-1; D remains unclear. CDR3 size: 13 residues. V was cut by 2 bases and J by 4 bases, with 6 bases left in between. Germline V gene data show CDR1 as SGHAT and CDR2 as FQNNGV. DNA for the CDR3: TGTGCCAGCAGCTTAAACAGTTACAATGAGCAGTTCTTC. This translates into CASSLNSYNEQFF.

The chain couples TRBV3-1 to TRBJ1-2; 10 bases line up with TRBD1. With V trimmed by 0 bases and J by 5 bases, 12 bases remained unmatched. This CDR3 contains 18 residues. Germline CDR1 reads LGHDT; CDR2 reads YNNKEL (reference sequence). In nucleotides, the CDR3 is TGTGCCAGCAGCCAAGATCGGGGACAGGGGCCTGTCTGGTATGGCTACACCTTC. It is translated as CASSQDRGQGPVWYGYTF.

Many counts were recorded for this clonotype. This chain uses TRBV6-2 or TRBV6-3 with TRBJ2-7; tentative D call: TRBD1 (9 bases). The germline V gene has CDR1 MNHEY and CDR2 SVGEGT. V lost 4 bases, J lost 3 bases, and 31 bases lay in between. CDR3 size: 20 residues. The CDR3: CASSSRPGTGLSGGFYEQYF. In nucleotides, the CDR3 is TGTGCCAGCAGTTCCAGGCCCGGGACAGGGTTGAGCGGGGGCTTCTACGAGCAGTACTTC.

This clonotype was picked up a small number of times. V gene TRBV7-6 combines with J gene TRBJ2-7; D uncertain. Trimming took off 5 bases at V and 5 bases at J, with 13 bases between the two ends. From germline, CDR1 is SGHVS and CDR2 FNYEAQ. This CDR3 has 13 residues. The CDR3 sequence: CASSLSSRNEQYF. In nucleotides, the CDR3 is TGTGCCAGCAGCCTCAGTAGTAGGAACGAGCAGTACTTC.

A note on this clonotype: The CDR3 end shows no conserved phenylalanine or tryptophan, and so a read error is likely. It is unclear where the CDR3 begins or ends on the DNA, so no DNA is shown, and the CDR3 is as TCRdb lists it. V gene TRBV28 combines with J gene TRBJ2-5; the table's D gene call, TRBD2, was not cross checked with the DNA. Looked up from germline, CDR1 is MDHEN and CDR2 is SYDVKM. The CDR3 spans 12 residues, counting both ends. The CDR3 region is CASRPQSGGPIL.

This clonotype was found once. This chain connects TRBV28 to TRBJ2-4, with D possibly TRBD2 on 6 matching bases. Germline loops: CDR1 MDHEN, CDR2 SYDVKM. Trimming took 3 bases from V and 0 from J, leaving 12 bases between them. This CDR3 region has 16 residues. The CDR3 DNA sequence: TGTGCCAGCAGTTTCCGGGACTGGAAAGCCAAAAACATTCAGTACTTC. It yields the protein CASSFRDWKAKNIQYF.

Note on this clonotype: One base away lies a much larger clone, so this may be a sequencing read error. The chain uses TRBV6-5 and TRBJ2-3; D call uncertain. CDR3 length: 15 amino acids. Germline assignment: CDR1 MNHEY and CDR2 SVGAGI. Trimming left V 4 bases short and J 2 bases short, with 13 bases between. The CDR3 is CASSSLTRNTDTQYF. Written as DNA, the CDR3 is TGTGCCAGCAGTTCCCTGACACGGAACACAGATACGCAGTATTTT.

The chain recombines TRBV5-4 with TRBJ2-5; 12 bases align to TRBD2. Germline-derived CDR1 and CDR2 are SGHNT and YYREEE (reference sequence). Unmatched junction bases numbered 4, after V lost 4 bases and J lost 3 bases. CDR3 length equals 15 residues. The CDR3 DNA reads TGTGCCAGCAGCCTAGCGGGGGGGCGGGAAGAGACCCAGTACTTC. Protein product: CASSLAGGREETQYF.